Below, one T cell receptor beta chain is given with its context. Other DNA sequences of this sample code for an identical CDR3. This CDR3 has 11 amino acids. Germline values: CDR1 SNHLY, CDR2 FYNNEI. Trimming stripped 0 bases from V and 6 bases from J, with 3 bases between. The data are from a study of shared clonotypes between healthy human individuals. Profiled with immunoSEQ multiplex PCR; TCRdb holds only in-frame clones, not every one. The data hold about 1 million clones, with 70% to 80% observed a single time. The chain employs TRBV2 and TRBJ2-7; the D is unclear. The clonotype originates from a young man in good health. The sample taken for sequencing was memory CD4+ T cells sorted from blood. Subset denoted: CD45RA-negative fraction. In DNA, the CDR3 is TGTGCCAGCAGTGAAGCGGGCGAGCAGTACTTC. It specifies CASSEAGEQYF.